This T cell receptor (beta chain) was captured by sequencing in a study of somatic mutations in cytotoxic T cells in rheumatoid arthritis. Across the study: No treatment had yet been given when patient blood (around 30 ml EDTA) was drawn, right after diagnosis. Some V beta antibody-stained T-cell populations were flow-sorted at nearly 100% purity, including V beta1+ cells sequenced for TCRB.

Sequencing was performed with immunoSEQ multiplex PCR; in TCRdb, only in-frame clones are kept and a portion is missing. This repertoire shows about 11,000 clones, roughly four fifths found once; its top ten account for approximately 9.3%. Findings of the study overall: TRBV07's slight underrepresentation, observed in rheumatoid arthritis patients, lacked adjustment for multiple comparisons.

Positive magnetic bead selection, which isolated the CD4+ and CD8+ cells, was followed by a flow cytometry check of purity. Comments on this clone: Its specificity is not known.

Germline CDR1 and CDR2: MGHRA and YSYEKL. This CDR3 contains 14 residues. Trimming cost V 1 base and J 5 bases, with 9 bases left between them. Specimen: CD8+ T cells sorted from blood. This clonotype originated in a woman aged 55-69 years with rheumatoid arthritis. The chain has TRBV4-1 and TRBJ2-1; D is ambiguous. The CDR3 bases are TGCGCCAGCAGCCAAGTAAAGGAGAACAATGAGCAGTTCTTC. Translated, it gives CASSQVKENNEQFF.